This T cell receptor (beta chain) came from a study of blood T cell repertoires in COVID-19. Living in about two dozen US areas, the participants were between roughly 18 and 90 years of age. Cohort placement rested on clinical history that participants reported themselves. The table came from immunoSEQ multiplex PCR; TCRdb's copy has only in-frame clones and leaves some out. The table has 200,000 to 250,000 clones, around 91% seen once; the top ten hold roughly 3.7%. V was trimmed by 3 bases and J by 5 bases, leaving 14 bases between them. Germline V gene data show CDR1 as ENHRY and CDR2 as SYGVKD. The CDR3 contains 16 residues.

This chain links TRBV10-3 with TRBJ1-6, with a tentative D call TRBD1 (5 bases). The sequencing sample was made of PBMCs or T cells enriched from blood (not recorded which). The TCR was taken from a woman aged 18-29 years in a cohort exposed to, infected with or recovered from COVID-19 (not recorded which). CDR3 sequence reads: CAISDPPSGDNSPLHF. In nucleotides, the CDR3 is TGTGCCATCAGTGACCCGCCGTCGGGGGATAATTCACCCCTCCACTTT.